This T cell receptor beta chain was recovered during a study of blood T cell repertoires in COVID-19. Germline values: CDR1 LNHDA, CDR2 SQIVND (reference sequence). The CDR3 covers 17 residues. V gave up 5 bases and J gave up 0 bases, with 18 bases separating them. Profiling relied on immunoSEQ multiplex PCR, and the TCRdb table lists in-frame clones only, not all of them. The table has more than 200,000 clones, approximately 90% seen once. The sequencing sample was made of peripheral blood. The chain employs TRBV19 and TRBJ2-3, with D possibly matching TRBD1 (6 bases). The sequence was obtained from a man between 50 and 59 years old with COVID-19, enrolled during active disease. Written as DNA, the CDR3 is TGTGCCAGTAGTCGCCTGCCCAGGGGTTCTAGCACAGATACGCAGTATTTT. Its protein is CASSRLPRGSSTDTQYF.